This TCR beta chain was captured in a study of regulatory T cells in long-lasting Graves disease. This clonotype was picked up a small number of times. Its target is not known. Time point defined: newly diagnosed GD, antithyroid drugs for less than 3 months. PBMCs provided the RNA from which the TCR library was made. The TCR beta library used iRepertoire HTBI primers with Arm-PCR amplification of CDR3. In the source study's methods: The study identified more than 50 TRBV and about 14 TRBJ segments across samples. From the multiplex PCR reads, TCRdb called clonotypes with MiXCR, one entry per CDR3 protein. None of the V and J calls come from the authors' own analysis; TCRdb made them. The data show over 500,000 distinct CDR3 sequences, under 20% seen once. Study-wide results and caveats: New patients shared roughly 1,000 public clonotypes, and persistent patients shared more, with about 2,700.

Per germline, CDR1 SNHLY and CDR2 FYNNEI. The CDR3 is made up of 18 amino acids. V lost 6 bases, J lost 7 bases, and 16 bases stayed unmatched. This sample was also put to use in a study of T cells in Graves' hyperthyroidism and ophthalmopathy. That investigation notes: Orbital computed tomography, thyroid ultrasound, serum thyroxine and TRAb, and clinical symptoms together informed the diagnoses.

The V and J genes are TRBV2 and TRBJ2-2; 11 bases match TRBD2. Sequences were derived from peripheral blood mononuclear cells (PBMCs), sampled at new diagnosis, from a patient treated with antithyroid drugs. This TCR was sampled from a woman in her twenties or thirties with Graves disease. CDR3 nucleotides: TGTGCCAGCAGGGTAGGAGTCTCACTAGCGGGAGAAGTCGGGGAGCTGTTTTTT. This translates into CASRVGVSLAGEVGELFF.